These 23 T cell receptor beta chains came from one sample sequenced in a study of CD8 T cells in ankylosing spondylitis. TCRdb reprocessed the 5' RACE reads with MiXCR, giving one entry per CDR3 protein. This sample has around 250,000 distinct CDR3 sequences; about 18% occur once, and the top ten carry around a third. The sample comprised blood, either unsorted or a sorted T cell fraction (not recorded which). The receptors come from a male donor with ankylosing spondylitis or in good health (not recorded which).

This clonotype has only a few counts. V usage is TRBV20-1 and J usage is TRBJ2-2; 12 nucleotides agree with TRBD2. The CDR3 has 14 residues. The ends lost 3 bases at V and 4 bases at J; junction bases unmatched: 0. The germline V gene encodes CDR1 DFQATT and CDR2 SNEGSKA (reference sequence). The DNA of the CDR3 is TGCAGTGCTAGGGGACTAGCGGGCACCGGGGAGCTGTTTTTT. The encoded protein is CSARGLAGTGELFF.

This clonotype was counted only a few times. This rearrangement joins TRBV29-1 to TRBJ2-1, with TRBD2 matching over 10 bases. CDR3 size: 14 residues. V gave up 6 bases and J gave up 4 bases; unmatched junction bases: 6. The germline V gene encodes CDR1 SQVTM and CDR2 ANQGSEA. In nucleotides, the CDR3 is TGCAGCGTCTCCGGGACTAGCGATTACAATGAGCAGTTCTTC. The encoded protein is CSVSGTSDYNEQFF.

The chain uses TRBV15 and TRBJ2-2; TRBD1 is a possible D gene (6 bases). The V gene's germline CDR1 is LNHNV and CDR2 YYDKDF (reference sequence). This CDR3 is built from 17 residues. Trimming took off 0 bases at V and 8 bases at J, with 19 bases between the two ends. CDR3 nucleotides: TGTGCCACCAGCAGAGATTTGGGGACACCTCCCCCGGGGGAGCTGTTTTTT. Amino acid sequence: CATSRDLGTPPPGELFF.

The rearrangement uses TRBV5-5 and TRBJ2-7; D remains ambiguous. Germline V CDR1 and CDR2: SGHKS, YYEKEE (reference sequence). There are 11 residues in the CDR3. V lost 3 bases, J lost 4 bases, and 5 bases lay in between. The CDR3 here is CASSWSYEQYF. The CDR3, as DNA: TGTGCCAGCAGCTGGAGTTACGAGCAGTACTTC.

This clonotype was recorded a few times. CDR3 DNA: TGTGCCAGCAGTGAAGCGCGGGACGGTAACAATCAGCCCCAGCATTTT. It specifies CASSEARDGNNQPQHF. The chain couples TRBV6-1 to TRBJ1-5, with D maybe TRBD1 (5 bases). Germline V gene lookup returns CDR1 MNHNS and CDR2 SASEGT. The CDR3 loop spans 16 amino acids. V lost 0 bases to trimming and J lost 3 bases, with 12 bases between them.

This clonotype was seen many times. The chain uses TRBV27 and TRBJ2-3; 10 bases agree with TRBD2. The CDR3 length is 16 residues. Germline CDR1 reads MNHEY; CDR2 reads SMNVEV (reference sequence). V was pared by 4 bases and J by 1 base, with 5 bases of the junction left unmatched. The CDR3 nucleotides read TGTGCCAGCAGTTCCGAAGCGGGAGGGCGCACAGATACGCAGTATTTT. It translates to CASSSEAGGRTDTQYF.

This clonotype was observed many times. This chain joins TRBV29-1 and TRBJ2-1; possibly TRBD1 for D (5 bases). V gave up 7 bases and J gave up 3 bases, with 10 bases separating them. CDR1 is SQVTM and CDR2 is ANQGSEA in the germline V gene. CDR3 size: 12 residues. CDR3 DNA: TGCAGCGCCCTGGGGCTCTACAATGAGCAGTTCTTC. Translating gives CSALGLYNEQFF.

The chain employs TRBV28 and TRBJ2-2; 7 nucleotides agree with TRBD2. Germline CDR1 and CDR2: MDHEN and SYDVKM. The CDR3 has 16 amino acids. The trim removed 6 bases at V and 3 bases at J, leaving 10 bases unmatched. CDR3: CASSLLAGDYTGELFF. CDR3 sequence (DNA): TGTGCCAGCAGCCTTCTCGCGGGAGACTACACCGGGGAGCTGTTTTTT.

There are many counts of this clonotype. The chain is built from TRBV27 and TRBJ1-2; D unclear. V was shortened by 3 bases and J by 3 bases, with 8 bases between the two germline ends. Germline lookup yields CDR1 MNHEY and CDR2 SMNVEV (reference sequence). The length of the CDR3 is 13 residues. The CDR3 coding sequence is TGTGCCAGCAGTTTGAGGGCAGACTATGGCTACACCTTC. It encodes CASSLRADYGYTF.

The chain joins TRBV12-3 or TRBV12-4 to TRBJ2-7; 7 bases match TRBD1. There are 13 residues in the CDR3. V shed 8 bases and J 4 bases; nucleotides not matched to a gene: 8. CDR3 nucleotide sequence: TGTGCCAGCTTCGACAGGGCTAAGTACGAGCAGTACTTC. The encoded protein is CASFDRAKYEQYF.

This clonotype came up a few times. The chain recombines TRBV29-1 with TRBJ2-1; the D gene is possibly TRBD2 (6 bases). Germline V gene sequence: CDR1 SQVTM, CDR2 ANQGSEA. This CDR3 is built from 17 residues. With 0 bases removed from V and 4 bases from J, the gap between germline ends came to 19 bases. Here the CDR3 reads CSVEEIAVAEPYNEQFF. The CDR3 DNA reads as TGCAGCGTTGAAGAGATAGCGGTTGCGGAACCGTACAATGAGCAGTTCTTC.

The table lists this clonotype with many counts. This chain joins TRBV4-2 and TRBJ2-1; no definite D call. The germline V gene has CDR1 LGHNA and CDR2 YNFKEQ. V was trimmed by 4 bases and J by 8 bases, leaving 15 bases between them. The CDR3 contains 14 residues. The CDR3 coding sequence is TGTGCCAGCAGCCCTTTTTTAGACGGCTATGAGCAGTTCTTC. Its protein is CASSPFLDGYEQFF.

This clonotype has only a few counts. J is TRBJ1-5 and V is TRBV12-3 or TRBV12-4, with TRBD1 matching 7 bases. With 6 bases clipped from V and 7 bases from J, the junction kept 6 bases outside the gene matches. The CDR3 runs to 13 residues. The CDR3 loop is CASRTGSGQPQHF. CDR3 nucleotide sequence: TGTGCCAGCAGGACAGGGTCAGGGCAGCCCCAGCATTTT.

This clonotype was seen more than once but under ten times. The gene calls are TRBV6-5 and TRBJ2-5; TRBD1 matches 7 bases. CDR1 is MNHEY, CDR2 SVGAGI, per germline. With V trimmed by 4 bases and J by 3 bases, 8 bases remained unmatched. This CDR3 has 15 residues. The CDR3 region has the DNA TGTGCCAGCAGTTTAGACAGGGTGAGGGAAGAGACCCAGTACTTC. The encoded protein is CASSLDRVREETQYF.

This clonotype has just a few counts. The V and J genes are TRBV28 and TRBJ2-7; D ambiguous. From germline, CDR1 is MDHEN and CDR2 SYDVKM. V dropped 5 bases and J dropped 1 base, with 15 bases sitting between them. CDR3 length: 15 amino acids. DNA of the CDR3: TGTGCCAGCAGTCCTCAGGCCTTCAGGTCCTACGAGCAGTACTTC. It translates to CASSPQAFRSYEQYF.

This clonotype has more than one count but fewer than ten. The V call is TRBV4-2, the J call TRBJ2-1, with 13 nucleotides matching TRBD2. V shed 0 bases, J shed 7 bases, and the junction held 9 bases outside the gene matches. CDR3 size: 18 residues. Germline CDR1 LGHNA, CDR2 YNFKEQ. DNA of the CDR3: TGTGCCAGCAGCCAAGAGGTGGGACTAGCGGGATATGGGAATGAGCAGTTCTTC. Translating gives CASSQEVGLAGYGNEQFF.

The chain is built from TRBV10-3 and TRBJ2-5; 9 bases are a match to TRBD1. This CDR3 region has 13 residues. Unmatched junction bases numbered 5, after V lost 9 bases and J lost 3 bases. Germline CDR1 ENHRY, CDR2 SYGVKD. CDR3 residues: CAILDRGKETQYF. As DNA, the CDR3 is TGTGCCATACTGGACAGGGGTAAAGAGACCCAGTACTTC.

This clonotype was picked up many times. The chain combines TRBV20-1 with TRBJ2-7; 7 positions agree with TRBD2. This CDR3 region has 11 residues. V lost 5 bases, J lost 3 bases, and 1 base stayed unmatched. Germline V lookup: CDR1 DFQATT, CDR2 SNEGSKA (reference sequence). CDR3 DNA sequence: TGCAGTGCTGGGGACTACTACGAGCAGTACTTC. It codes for CSAGDYYEQYF.

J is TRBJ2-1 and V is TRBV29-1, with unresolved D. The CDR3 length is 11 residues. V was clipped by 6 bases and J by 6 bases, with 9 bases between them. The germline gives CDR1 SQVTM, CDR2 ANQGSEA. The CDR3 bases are TGCAGCGTGGCTAACAGCAATGAGCAGTTCTTC. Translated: CSVANSNEQFF.

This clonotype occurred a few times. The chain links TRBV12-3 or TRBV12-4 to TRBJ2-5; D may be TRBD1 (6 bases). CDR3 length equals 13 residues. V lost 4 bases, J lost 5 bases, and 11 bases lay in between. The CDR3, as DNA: TGTGCCAGCAGTTGGGACACAGGGGAGACCCAGTACTTC. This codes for CASSWDTGETQYF.

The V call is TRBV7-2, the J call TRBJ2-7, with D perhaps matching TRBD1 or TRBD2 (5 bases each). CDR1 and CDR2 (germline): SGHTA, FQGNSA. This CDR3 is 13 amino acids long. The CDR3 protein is CACRGAGSYEQYF. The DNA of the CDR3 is TGTGCTTGTCGAGGGGCGGGTTCCTACGAGCAGTACTTC.

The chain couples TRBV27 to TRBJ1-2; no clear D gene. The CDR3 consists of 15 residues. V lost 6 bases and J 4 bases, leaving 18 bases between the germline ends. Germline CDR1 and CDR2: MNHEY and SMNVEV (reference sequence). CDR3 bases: TGTGCCAGCAGCCAGCTGGGCTACGAAGCCTATGGCTACACCTTC. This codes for CASSQLGYEAYGYTF.

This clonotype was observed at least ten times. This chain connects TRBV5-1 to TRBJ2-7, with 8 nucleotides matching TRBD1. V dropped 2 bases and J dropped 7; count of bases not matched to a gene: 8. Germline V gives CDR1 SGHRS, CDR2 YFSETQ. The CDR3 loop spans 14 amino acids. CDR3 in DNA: TGCGCCAGCAGCTTATGGACAGGGCAAGGAGAGCAGTACTTC. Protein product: CASSLWTGQGEQYF.